Sequencing of this T cell receptor beta chain was carried out in a study of identical twins. Study-level results: Weaker excess twin sharing was seen among beta out-of-frame sequences.

This clonotype occurred a few times. Its antigen is currently unknown. The CDR3 is 18 residues long. CDR1 and CDR2 from the germline V gene are SGHAT and FQDESV (reference sequence). The J segment lost 0 bases and the V segment lost 0 bases, leaving 5 bases of the junction unmatched. TCRdb fed the 5' RACE reads into MiXCR, producing one record per CDR3 protein. This table has more than 650,000 distinct CDR3 sequences, less than 7% appearing once. The chain carries TRBV11-1 and TRBJ2-3; 11 bases map to TRBD2. The clonotype originates from a man younger than 35 in good health. The sequenced sample was naive T cells sorted from blood. The DNA of the CDR3 is TGTGCCAGCAGCTTAGCCGAACGACTAGCGGGAAGCACAGATACGCAGTATTTT. Its translation is CASSLAERLAGSTDTQYF.